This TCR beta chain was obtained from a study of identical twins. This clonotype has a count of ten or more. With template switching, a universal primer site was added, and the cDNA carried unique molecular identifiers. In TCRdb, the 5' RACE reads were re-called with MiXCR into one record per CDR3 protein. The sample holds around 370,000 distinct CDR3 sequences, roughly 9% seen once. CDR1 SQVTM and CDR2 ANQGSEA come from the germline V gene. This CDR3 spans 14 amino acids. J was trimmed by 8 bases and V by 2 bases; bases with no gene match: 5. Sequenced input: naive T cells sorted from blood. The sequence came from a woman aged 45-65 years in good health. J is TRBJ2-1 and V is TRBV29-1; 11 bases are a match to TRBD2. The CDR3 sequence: CSVERLAGTHEQFF. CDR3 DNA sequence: TGCAGCGTTGAACGACTAGCGGGAACCCATGAGCAGTTCTTC.